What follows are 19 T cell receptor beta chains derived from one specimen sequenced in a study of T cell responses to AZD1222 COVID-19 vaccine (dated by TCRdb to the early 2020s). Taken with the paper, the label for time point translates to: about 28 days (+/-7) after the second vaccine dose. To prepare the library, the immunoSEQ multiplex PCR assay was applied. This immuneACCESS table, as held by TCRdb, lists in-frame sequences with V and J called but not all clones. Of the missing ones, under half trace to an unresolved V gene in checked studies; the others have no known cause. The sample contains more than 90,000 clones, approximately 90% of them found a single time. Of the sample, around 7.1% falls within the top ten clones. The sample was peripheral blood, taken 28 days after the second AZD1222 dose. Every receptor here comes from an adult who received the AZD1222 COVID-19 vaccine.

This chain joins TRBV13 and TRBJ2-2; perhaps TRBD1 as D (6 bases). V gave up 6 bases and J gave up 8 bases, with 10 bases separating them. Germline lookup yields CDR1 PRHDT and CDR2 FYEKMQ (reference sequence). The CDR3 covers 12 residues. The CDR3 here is CASRNTGGELFF. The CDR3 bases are TGTGCCAGCAGAAATACAGGGGGGGAGCTGTTTTTT.

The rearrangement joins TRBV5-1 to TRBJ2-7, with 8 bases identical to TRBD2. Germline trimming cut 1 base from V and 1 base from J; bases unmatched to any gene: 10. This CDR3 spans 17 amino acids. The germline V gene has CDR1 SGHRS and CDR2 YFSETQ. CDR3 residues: CASSLNVVAGTSYEQYF. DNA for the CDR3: TGCGCCAGCAGCTTGAACGTGGTAGCGGGAACTTCCTACGAGCAGTACTTC.

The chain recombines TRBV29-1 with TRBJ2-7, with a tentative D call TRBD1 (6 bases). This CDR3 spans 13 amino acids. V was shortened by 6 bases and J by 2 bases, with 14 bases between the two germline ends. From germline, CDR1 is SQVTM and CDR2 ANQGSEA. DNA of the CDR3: TGCAGCGTCCGAGGAAAGGGGGCCTACGAGCAGTACTTC. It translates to CSVRGKGAYEQYF.

As DNA, the CDR3 is TGCAGCGCCGCCGGGGACCTTAATTCACCCCTCCACTTT. Amino acid sequence: CSAAGDLNSPLHF. This chain links TRBV29-1 with TRBJ1-6, with D possibly matching TRBD1 (5 bases). The germline gives CDR1 SQVTM, CDR2 ANQGSEA. V was cut by 7 bases and J by 6 bases, with 13 bases left in between. CDR3 size: 13 residues.

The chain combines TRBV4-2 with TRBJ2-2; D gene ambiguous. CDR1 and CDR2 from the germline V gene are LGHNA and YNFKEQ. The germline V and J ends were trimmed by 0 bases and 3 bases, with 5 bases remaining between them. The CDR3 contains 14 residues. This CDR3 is CASSQDLYTGELFF. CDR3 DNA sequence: TGTGCCAGCAGCCAAGATTTGTACACCGGGGAGCTGTTTTTT.

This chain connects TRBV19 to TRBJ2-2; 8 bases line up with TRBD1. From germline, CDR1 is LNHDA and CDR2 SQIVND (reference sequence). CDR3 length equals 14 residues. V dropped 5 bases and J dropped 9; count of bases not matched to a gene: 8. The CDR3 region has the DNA TGTGCCAGTAGTCGGACAGGGCAGGGCCGGGAGCTGTTTTTT. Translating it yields CASSRTGQGRELFF.

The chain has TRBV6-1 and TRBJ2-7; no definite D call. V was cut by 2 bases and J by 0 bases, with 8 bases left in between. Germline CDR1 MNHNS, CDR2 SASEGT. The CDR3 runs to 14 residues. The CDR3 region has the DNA TGTGCCAGCAGTGAACCACAAATCTCCTACGAGCAGTACTTC. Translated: CASSEPQISYEQYF.

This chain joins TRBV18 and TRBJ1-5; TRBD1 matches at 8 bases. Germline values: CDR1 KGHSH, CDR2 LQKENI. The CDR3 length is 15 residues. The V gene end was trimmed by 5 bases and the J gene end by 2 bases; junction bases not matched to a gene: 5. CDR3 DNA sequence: TGTGCCAGCTCATCGGACAGGGTTGGCAATCAGCCCCAGCATTTT. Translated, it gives CASSSDRVGNQPQHF.

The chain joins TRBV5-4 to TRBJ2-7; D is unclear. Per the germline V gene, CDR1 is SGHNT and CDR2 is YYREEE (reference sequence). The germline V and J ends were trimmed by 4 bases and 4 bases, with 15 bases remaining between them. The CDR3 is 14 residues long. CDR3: CASSRREKAYEQYF. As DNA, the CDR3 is TGTGCCAGCAGCCGCCGAGAAAAGGCGTACGAGCAGTACTTC. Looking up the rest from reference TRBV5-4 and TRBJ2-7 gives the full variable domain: ETGVTQSPTHLIKTRGQQVTLRCSSQSGHNTVSWYQQALGQGPQFIFQYYREEENGRGNFPPRFSGLQFPNYSSELNVNALELDDSALYLCASSRREKAYEQYFGPGTRLTVT.

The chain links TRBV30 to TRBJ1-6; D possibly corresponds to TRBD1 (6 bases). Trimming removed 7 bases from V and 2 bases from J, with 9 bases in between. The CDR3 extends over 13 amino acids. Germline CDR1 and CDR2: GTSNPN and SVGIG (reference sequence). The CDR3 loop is CALGAAYNSPLHF. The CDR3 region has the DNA TGTGCCTTGGGGGCAGCCTATAATTCACCCCTCCACTTT.

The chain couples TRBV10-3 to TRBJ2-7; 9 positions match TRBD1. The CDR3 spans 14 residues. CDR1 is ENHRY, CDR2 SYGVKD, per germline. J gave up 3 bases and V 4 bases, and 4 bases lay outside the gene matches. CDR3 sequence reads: CAISAPDRGYEQYF. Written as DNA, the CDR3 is TGTGCCATCAGTGCCCCGGACAGGGGCTACGAGCAGTACTTC.

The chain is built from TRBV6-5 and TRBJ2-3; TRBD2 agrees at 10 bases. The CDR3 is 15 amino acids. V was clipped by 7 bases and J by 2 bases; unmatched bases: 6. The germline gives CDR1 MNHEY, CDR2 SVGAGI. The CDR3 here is CASKRTSGYTDTQYF. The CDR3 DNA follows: TGTGCCAGCAAGAGGACTAGCGGATACACAGATACGCAGTATTTT.

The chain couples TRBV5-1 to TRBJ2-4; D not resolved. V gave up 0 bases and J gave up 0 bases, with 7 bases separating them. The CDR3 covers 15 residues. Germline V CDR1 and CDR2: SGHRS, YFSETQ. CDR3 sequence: CASSLVPEAKNIQYF. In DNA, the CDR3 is TGCGCCAGCAGCTTGGTACCAGAAGCCAAAAACATTCAGTACTTC.

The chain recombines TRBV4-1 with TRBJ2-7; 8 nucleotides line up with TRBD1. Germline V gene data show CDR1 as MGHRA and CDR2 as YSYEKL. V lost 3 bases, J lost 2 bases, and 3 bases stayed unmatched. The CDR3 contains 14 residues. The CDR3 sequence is CASSHGTGAYEQYF. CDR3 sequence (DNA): TGCGCCAGCAGCCATGGGACAGGAGCCTACGAGCAGTACTTC.

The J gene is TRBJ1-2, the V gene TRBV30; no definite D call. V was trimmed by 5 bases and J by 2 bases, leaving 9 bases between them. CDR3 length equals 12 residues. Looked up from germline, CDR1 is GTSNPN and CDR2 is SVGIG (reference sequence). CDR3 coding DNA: TGTGCCTGGTCGGACCAAAACTATGGCTACACCTTC. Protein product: CAWSDQNYGYTF.

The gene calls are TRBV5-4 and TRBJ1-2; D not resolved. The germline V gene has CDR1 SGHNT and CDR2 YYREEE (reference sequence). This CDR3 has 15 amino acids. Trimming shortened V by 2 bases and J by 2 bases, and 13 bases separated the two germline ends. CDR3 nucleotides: TGTGCCAGCAGCTTATCGTCCCTTCCCAACTATGGCTACACCTTC. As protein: CASSLSSLPNYGYTF.

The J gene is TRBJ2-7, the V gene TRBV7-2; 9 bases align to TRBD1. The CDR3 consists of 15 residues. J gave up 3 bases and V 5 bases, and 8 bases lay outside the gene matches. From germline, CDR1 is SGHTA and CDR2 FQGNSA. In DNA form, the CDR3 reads TGTGCCAGCAGCCCAGGGACAGGGTCGTACTACGAGCAGTACTTC. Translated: CASSPGTGSYYEQYF.

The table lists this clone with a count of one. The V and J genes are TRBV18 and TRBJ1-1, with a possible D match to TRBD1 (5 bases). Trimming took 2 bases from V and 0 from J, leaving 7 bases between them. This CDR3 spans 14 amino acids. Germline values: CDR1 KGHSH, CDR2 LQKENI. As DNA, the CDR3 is TGTGCCAGCTCACCAAGACAGTTGAACACTGAAGCTTTCTTT. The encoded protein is CASSPRQLNTEAFF.

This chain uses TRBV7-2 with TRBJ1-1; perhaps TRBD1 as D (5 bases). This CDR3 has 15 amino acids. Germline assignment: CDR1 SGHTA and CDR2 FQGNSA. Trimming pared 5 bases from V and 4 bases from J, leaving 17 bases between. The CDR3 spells CASSPTSGFTTEAFF. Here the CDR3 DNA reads TGTGCCAGCAGCCCGACGTCAGGGTTCACCACTGAAGCTTTCTTT.